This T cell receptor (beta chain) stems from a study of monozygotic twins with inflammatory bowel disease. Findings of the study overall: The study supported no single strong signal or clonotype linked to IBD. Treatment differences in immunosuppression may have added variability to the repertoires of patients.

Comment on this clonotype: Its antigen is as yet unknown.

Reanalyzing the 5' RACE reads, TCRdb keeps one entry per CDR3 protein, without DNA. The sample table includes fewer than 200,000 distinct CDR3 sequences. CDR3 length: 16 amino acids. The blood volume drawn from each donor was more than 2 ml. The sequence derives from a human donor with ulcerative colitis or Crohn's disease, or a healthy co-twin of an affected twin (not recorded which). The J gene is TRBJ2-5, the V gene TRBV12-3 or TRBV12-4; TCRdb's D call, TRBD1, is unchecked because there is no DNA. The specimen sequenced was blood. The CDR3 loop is CASSFGGGRVQETQYF.